This TCR beta chain was documented in a study of blood T cells in healthy people across ages. This clonotype was counted a few times. PCR was performed a second time for about 7 to 11 cycles using a sample-barcoded 5' primer and a J-beta primer mix. TCRdb fed the 5' RACE reads into MiXCR, producing one record per CDR3 protein. This table holds some 290,000 distinct CDR3 sequences, about 25% found once. The CDR3 covers 15 residues. Germline lookup yields CDR1 KGHSH and CDR2 LQKENI. The specimen was blood. This clonotype was sampled from a woman in her seventies in good health. The chain recombines TRBV18 with TRBJ2-5; D remains ambiguous. The J call is in doubt because the DNA end fits TRBJ2-7 better. This CDR3 reads CASSGALGVAYEQYF. The CDR3 DNA sequence: TGTGCCAGCTCAGGAGCACTCGGAGTAGCCTACGAGCAGTACTTC.